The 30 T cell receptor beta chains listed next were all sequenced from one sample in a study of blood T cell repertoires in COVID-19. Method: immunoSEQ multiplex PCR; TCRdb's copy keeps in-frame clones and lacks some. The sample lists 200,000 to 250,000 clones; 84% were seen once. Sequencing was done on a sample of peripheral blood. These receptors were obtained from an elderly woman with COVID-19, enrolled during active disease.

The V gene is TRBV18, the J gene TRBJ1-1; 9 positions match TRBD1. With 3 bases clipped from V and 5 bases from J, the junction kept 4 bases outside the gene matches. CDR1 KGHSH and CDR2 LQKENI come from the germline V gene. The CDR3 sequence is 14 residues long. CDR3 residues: CASSPGQGITEAFF. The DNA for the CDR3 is TGTGCCAGCTCACCGGGACAGGGTATAACTGAAGCTTTCTTT.

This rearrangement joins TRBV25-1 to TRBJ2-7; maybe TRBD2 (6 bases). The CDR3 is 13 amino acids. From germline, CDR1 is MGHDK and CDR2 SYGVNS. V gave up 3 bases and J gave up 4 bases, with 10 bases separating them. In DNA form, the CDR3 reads TGTGCCAGCAGTGACCTGGCGGGGTACGAGCAGTACTTC. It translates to CASSDLAGYEQYF.

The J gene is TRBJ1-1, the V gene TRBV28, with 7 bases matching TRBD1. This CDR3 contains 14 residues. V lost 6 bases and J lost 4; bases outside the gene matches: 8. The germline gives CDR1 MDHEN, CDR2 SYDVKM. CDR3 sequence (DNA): TGTGCCAGCAGACGACAGGGTTCGATCACTGAAGCTTTCTTT. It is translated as CASRRQGSITEAFF.

The CDR3, as DNA: TGTGCCAGCAGTGTGCAGGGGGCGACTGGCTACACCTTC. It codes for CASSVQGATGYTF. The chain has TRBV28 and TRBJ1-2; 8 nucleotides agree with TRBD1. CDR1 MDHEN and CDR2 SYDVKM come from the germline V gene. V lost 5 bases to trimming and J lost 7 bases; unmatched junction nucleotides: 6. CDR3 length: 13 residues.

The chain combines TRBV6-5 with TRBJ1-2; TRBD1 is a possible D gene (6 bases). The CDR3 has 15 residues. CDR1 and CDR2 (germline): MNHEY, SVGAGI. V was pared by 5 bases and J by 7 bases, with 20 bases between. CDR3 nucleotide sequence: TGTGCCAGCAGTCCAAGGAAGGGGGTCTTAACTGGCTACACCTTC. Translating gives CASSPRKGVLTGYTF.

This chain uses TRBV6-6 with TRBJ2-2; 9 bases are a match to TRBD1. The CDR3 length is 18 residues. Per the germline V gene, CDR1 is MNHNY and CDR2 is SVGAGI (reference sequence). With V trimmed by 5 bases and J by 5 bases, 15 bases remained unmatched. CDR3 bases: TGTGCCAGCAGTCGGCCGGGACAGGGCATAGTTAGAACCGGGGAGCTGTTTTTT. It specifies CASSRPGQGIVRTGELFF.

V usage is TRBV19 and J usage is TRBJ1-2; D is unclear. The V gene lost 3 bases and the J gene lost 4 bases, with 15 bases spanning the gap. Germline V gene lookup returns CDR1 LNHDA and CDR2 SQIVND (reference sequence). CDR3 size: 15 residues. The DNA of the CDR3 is TGTGCCAGTAGTATGGACTCCCTCAGATCCTATGGCTACACCTTC. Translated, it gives CASSMDSLRSYGYTF.

CDR3 protein: CASSDQGEKLFF. The CDR3 nucleotides read TGTGCCAGCAGTGACCAGGGGGAAAAACTGTTTTTT. This chain joins TRBV2 and TRBJ1-4; D is possibly TRBD1 (6 bases). V lost 3 bases and J lost 8, with 7 bases in between. Germline CDR1 and CDR2: SNHLY and FYNNEI. The CDR3 contains 12 residues. The full variable domain, in which reference TRBV2 and TRBJ1-4 provide the parts outside the CDR3, is EPEVTQTPSHQVTQMGQEVILRCVPISNHLYFYWYRQILGQKVEFLVSFYNNEISEKSEIFDDQFSVERPDGSNFTLKIRSTKLEDSAMYFCASSDQGEKLFFGSGTQLSVL.

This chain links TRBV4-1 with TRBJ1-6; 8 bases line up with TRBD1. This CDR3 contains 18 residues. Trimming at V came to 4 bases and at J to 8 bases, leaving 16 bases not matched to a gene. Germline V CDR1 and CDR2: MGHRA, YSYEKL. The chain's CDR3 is CASSPTHTRQGLDSPLHF. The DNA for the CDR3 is TGCGCCAGCAGCCCGACACATACCCGACAGGGGCTAGATTCACCCCTCCACTTT.

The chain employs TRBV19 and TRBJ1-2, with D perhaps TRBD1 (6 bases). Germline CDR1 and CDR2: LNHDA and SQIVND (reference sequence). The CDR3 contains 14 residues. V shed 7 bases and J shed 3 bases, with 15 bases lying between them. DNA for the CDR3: TGTGCCAGTACCCCGCGTCCAGGGGACTATGGCTACACCTTC. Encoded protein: CASTPRPGDYGYTF.

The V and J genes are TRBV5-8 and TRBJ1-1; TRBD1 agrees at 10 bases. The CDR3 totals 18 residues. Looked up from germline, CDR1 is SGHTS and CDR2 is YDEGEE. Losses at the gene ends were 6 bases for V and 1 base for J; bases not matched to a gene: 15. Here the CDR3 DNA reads TGTGCCAGCAACCCTAGGGACAGGGGAGTTCGGGCGAACACTGAAGCTTTCTTT. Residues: CASNPRDRGVRANTEAFF.

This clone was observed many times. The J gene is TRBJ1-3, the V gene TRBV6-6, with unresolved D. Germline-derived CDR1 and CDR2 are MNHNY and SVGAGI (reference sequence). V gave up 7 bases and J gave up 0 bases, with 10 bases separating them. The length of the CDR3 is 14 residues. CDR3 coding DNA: TGTGCCAGCACGGCCCGGGGCTCTGGAAACACCATATATTTT. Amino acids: CASTARGSGNTIYF.

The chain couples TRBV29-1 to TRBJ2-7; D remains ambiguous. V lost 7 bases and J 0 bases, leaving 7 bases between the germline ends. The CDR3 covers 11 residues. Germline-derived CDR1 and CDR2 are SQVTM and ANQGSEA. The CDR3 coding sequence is TGCAGCGGAGGATACTCCTACGAGCAGTACTTC. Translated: CSGGYSYEQYF.

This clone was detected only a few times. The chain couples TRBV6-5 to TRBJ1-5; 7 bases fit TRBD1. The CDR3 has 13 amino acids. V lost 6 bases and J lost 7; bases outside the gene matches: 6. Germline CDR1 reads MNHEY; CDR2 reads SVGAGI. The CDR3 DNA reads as TGTGCCAGCAGCGCTAACAGGGGCCAGCCCCAGCATTTT. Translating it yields CASSANRGQPQHF.

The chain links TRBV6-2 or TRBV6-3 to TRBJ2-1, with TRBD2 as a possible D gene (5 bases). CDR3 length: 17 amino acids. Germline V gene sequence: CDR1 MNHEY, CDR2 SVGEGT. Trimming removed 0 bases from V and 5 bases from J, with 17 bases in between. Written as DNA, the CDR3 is TGTGCCAGCAGTTACTCGAGTGTCGGGGTTCTGGACAATGAGCAGTTCTTC. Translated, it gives CASSYSSVGVLDNEQFF.

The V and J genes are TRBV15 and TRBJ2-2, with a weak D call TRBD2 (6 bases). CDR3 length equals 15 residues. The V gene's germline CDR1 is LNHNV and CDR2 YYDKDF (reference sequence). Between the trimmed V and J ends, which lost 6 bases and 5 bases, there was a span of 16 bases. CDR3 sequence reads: CATRSALGGTGELFF. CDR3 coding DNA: TGTGCCACCAGGTCAGCGCTTGGGGGGACCGGGGAGCTGTTTTTT.

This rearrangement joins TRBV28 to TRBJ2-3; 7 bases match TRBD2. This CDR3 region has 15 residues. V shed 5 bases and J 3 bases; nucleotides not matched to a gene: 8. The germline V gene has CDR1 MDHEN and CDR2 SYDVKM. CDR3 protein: CASSGGSLGTDTQYF. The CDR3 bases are TGTGCCAGCAGTGGCGGGAGCTTAGGTACAGATACGCAGTATTTT.

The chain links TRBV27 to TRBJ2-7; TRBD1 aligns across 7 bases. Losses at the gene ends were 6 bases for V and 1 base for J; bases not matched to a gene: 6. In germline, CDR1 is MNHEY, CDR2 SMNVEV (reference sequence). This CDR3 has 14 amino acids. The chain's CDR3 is CASRRQGQSYEQYF. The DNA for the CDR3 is TGTGCCAGCAGGAGACAGGGACAATCCTACGAGCAGTACTTC.

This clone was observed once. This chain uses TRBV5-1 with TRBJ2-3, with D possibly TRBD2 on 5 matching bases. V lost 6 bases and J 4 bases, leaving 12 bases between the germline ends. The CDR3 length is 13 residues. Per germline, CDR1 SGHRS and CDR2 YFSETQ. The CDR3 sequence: CASTPGLADTQYF. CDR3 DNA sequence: TGCGCCAGCACCCCGGGGTTAGCAGATACGCAGTATTTT.

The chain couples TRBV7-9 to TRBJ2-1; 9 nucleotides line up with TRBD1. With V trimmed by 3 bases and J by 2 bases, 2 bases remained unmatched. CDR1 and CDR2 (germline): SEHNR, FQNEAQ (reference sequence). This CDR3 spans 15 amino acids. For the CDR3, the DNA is TGTGCCAGCAGCTTGGACAGGGGACCCTACAATGAGCAGTTCTTC. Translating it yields CASSLDRGPYNEQFF. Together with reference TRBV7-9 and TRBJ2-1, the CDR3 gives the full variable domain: DTGVSQNPRHKITKRGQNVTFRCDPISEHNRLYWYRQTLGQGPEFLTYFQNEAQLEKSRLLSDRFSAERPKGSFSTLEIQRTEQGDSAMYLCASSLDRGPYNEQFFGPGTRLTVL.

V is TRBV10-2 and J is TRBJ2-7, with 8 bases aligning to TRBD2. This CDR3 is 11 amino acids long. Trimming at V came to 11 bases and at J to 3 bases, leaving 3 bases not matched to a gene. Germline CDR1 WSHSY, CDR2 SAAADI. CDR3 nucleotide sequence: TGCGCCGCGGGGGGCGACTACGAGCAGTACTTC. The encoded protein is CAAGGDYEQYF.

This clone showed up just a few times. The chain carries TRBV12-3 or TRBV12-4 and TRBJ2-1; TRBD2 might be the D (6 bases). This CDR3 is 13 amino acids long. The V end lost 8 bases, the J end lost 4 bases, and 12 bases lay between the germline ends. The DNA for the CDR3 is TGTGCCAGCGTCGGGAGCGAGTACAATGAGCAGTTCTTC. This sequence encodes CASVGSEYNEQFF.

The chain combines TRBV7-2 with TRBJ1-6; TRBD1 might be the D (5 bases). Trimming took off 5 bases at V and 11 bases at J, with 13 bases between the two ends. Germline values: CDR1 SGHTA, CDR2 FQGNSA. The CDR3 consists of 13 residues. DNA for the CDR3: TGTGCCAGCAGCCTGCGACAGACCACACCCCTCCACTTT. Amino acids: CASSLRQTTPLHF.

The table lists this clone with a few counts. The CDR3 loop is CAISRGQGGSEPQHF. CDR3 DNA sequence: TGTGCCATCAGTCGGGGACAGGGGGGATCAGAGCCCCAGCATTTT. V is TRBV10-3 and J is TRBJ1-5, with 11 nucleotides matching TRBD1. Germline loops: CDR1 ENHRY, CDR2 SYGVKD. The CDR3 length is 15 residues. Trimming took 5 bases from V and 8 from J; bases not matched to a gene: 8.

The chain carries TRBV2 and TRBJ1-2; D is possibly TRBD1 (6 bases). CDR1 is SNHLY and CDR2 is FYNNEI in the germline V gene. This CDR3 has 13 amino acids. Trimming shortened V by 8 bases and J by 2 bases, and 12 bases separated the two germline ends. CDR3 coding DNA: TGTGCCAGCTTCCGACAGGAGAACTATGGCTACACCTTC. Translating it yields CASFRQENYGYTF.

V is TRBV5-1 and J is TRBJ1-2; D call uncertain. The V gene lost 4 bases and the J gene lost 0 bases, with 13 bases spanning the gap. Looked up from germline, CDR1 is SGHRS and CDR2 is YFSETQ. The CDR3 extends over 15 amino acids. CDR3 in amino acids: CASSTGQYTNYGYTF. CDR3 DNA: TGCGCCAGCAGCACTGGGCAGTATACTAACTATGGCTACACCTTC.

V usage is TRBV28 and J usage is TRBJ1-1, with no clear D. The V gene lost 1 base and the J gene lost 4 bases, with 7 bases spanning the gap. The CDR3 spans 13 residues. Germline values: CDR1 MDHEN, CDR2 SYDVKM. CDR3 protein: CASSLSQVTEAFF. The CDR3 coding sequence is TGTGCCAGCAGTTTATCCCAGGTCACTGAAGCTTTCTTT.

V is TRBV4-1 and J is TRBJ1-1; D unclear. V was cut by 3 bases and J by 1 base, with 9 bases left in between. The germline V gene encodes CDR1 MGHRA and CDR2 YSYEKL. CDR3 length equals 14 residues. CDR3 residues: CASSQPARNTEAFF. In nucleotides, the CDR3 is TGCGCCAGCAGCCAGCCAGCGAGGAACACTGAAGCTTTCTTT.

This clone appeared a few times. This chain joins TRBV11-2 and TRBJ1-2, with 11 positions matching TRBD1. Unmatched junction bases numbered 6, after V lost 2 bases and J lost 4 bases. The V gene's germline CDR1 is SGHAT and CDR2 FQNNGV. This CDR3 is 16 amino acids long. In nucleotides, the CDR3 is TGTGCCAGCAGCTTATCCCGGGACAGGGGGTCCTATGGCTACACCTTC. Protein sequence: CASSLSRDRGSYGYTF.

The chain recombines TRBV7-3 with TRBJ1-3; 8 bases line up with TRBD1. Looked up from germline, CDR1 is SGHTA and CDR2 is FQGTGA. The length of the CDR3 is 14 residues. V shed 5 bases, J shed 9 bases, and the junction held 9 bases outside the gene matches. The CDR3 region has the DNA TGTGCCAGCAGCGAAGGACAGGGTAGAGGCACCATATATTTT. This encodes CASSEGQGRGTIYF.